This T cell receptor beta chain was profiled in a study of T cells in Graves' hyperthyroidism and ophthalmopathy. CDR3 size: 16 residues. Germline V gene sequence: CDR1 DFQATT, CDR2 SNEGSKA (reference sequence). The V segment lost 0 bases and the J segment 5 bases; nucleotides outside the gene matches: 6. The investigators amplified TCR beta CDR3 regions from RNA transcripts. The HTBI set primed first-round TCR CDR3 RT-PCR. TCRdb fed the multiplex PCR reads into MiXCR, producing one record per CDR3 protein. The sample has 450,000 to 600,000 distinct CDR3 sequences; approximately 15% are singletons. This receptor was identified in a woman in her forties with Graves' hyperthyroidism. The chain uses TRBV20-1 and TRBJ2-1; TRBD2 matches 11 bases. The sample taken for sequencing was blood. This CDR3 is CSARDTSGSYHNEQFF. The CDR3 nucleotides read TGCAGTGCTAGAGATACTAGCGGGAGCTACCACAATGAGCAGTTCTTC.